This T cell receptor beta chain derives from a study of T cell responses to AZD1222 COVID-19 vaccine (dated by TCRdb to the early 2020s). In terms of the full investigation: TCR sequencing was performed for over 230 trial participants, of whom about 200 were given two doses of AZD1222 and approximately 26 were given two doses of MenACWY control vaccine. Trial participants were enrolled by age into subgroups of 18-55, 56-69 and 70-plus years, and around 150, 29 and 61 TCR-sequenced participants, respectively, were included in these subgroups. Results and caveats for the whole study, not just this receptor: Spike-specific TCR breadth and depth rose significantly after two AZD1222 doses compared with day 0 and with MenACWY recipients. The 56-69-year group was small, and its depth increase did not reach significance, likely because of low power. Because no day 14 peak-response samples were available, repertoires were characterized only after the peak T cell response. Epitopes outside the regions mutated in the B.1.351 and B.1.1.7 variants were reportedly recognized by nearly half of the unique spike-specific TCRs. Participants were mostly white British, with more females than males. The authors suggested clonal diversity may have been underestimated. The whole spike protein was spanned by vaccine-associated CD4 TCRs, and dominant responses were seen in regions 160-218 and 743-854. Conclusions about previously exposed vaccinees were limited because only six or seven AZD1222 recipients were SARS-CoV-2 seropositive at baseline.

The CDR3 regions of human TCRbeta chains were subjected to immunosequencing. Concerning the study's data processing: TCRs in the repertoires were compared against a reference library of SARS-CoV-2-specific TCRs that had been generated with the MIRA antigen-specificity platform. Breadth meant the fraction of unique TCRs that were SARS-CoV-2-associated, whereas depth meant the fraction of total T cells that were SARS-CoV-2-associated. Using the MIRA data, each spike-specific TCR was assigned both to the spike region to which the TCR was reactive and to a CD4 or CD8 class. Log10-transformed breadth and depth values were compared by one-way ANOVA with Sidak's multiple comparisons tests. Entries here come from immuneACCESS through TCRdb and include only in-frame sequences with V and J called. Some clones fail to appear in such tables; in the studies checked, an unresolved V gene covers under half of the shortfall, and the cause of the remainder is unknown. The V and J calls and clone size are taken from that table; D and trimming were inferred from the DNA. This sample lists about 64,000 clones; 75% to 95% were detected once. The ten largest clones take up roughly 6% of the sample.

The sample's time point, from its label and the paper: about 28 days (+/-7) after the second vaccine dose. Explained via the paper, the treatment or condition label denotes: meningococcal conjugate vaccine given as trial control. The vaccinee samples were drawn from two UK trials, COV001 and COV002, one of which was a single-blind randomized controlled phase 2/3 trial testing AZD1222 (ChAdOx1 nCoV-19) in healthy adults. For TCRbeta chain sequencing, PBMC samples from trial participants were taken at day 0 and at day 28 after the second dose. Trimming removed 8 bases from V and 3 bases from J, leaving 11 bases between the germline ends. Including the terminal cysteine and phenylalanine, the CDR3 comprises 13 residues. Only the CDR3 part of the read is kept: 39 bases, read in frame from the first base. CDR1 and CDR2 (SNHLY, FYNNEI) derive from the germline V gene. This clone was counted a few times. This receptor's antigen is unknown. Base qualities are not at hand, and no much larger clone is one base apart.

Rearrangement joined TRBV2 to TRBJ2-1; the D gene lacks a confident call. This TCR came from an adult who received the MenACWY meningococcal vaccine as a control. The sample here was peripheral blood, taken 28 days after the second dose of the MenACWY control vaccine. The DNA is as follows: TGTGCCAGCTCCGTGGTCAGCTACAATGAGCAGTTCTTC. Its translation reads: CASSVVSYNEQFF.